This is a list of T cell receptor beta chains from one sample in a study of OX40 agonist ivuxolimab in advanced cancers. Measured with immunoSEQ multiplex PCR; TCRdb has only the in-frame clones, and not every one. The table lists 57,000 or so clones, 84% of them singletons, with 0.55% to 0.65% in the top ten. Here the sequenced sample was CD4+ or CD8+ T cells sorted from blood, taken in a trial of the OX40 agonist ivuxolimab. The receptor source for this set is an adult with an advanced solid tumor such as melanoma, head and neck, liver or kidney cancer. The conserved cysteine and the conserved F or W are not part of the CDR3 here. The order of the fields is V gene, J gene, CDR3 protein.

V gene: TRBV5-1; J gene: TRBJ2-7; CDR3 protein: ASSPSGTGPYEQY
V gene: TRBV7-3; J gene: TRBJ2-1; CDR3 protein: ASSLGIDNEQF
V gene: TRBV7-8; J gene: TRBJ1-3; CDR3 protein: ASSSDRAPISVDTIY
V gene: TRBV7-3; J gene: TRBJ2-1; CDR3 protein: ASSLGPSGGAYEQF
V gene: TRBV5-1; J gene: TRBJ2-5; CDR3 protein: ASSLQGREETQY
V gene: TRBV6-6; J gene: TRBJ1-3; CDR3 protein: ASSFGQGPGNTIY
V gene: TRBV4-1; J gene: TRBJ2-5; CDR3 protein: ASSQGRTSGSRYQETQY
V gene: TRBV5-5; J gene: TRBJ2-5; CDR3 protein: ASSFGPGTGLETQY
V gene: TRBV15; J gene: TRBJ2-3; CDR3 protein: AAGGVTDTQY
V gene: TRBV30; J gene: TRBJ2-7; CDR3 protein: AWSPSQAFSYEQY
V gene: TRBV14; J gene: TRBJ2-7; CDR3 protein: ASSQDLVSREQY
V gene: TRBV2; J gene: TRBJ1-6; CDR3 protein: ASSEATGDNSPLH
V gene: TRBV6-1; J gene: TRBJ2-7; CDR3 protein: ASSDGTGSYEQY
V gene: TRBV7-9; J gene: TRBJ1-1; CDR3 protein: ASRSSGVPEAF
V gene: TRBV18; J gene: TRBJ2-2; CDR3 protein: ASSPDTGELF
V gene: TRBV5-1; J gene: TRBJ1-2; CDR3 protein: ASSLTGGAWNGYT
V gene: TRBV28; J gene: TRBJ1-5; CDR3 protein: ASSLVYFTGYNQPQH
V gene: TRBV7-9; J gene: TRBJ1-2; CDR3 protein: ASSRLQAIYGYT
V gene: TRBV10-3; J gene: TRBJ2-1; CDR3 protein: AIRTTGGKDNEQF
V gene: TRBV13; J gene: TRBJ1-6; CDR3 protein: ASSPGQKNSPLH
V gene: TRBV5-1; J gene: TRBJ1-2; CDR3 protein: ASSLDPGYYGYT
V gene: TRBV6-1; J gene: TRBJ2-2; CDR3 protein: ASSEINSLNTGELF
V gene: TRBV10-3; J gene: TRBJ2-3; CDR3 protein: AIRRQYSTDTQY
V gene: TRBV14; J gene: TRBJ2-5; CDR3 protein: ASSQGARSETQY
V gene: TRBV2; J gene: TRBJ1-2; CDR3 protein: ASRDDRKEYGYT
V gene: TRBV7-2; J gene: TRBJ2-1; CDR3 protein: ASRGPGRASSYNEQF
V gene: TRBV29-1; J gene: TRBJ2-1; CDR3 protein: TGGGGNEQF
V gene: TRBV11-3; J gene: TRBJ1-1; CDR3 protein: ASSFRARPNTEAF
V gene: TRBV7-9; J gene: TRBJ2-3; CDR3 protein: ASSFQGRGDTQY
V gene: TRBV6-5; J gene: TRBJ2-3; CDR3 protein: ASSSGLAGVTDTQY
V gene: TRBV6-6; J gene: TRBJ2-7; CDR3 protein: ASRPRGTSGVQY
V gene: TRBV5-1; J gene: TRBJ2-5; CDR3 protein: ASSAGTSLETQY
V gene: TRBV29-1; J gene: TRBJ2-1; CDR3 protein: SVDKAGTNEQF
V gene: TRBV5-1; J gene: TRBJ2-1; CDR3 protein: ASSRGTGQGSGNEQF
V gene: TRBV2; J gene: TRBJ2-1; CDR3 protein: ASSAGPMHSNEQF
V gene: TRBV30; J gene: TRBJ1-1; CDR3 protein: AWSVRQGVTEAF
V gene: TRBV6-1; J gene: TRBJ2-2; CDR3 protein: ASSEAGAGELF
V gene: TRBV6-5; J gene: TRBJ2-5; CDR3 protein: ASSYTGRKETQY
V gene: TRBV28; J gene: TRBJ2-2; CDR3 protein: ASRPPLGNTGELF
V gene: TRBV6-5; J gene: TRBJ2-3; CDR3 protein: ASRPRGGPTDTQY
V gene: TRBV11-1; J gene: TRBJ1-2; CDR3 protein: ASSLEGRHGYT